This passage covers 6 T cell receptor beta chains from one sample sequenced in a study of blood T cell repertoires in COVID-19 (dated by TCRdb to the early 2020s). Library preparation used the immunoSEQ multiplex PCR assay. The source is immuneACCESS, and TCRdb retained only in-frame sequences with V and J called. Part of the clones is not carried over; for the studies checked, unresolved V genes explain less than half of this, and the remainder is unexplained. In this sample the table shows about 220,000 clones, nearly 90% of which occur a single time. Over 12% of the sample is taken by the ten largest. Sequenced input: PBMCs or T cells enriched from blood (not recorded which). The receptor set was obtained from a man aged 25 to 45 who had been exposed to COVID-19.

The gene calls are TRBV5-6 and TRBJ2-7; possibly TRBD1 for D (5 bases). V dropped 1 base and J dropped 3 bases, with 17 bases sitting between them. The germline V gene has CDR1 SGHDT and CDR2 YYEEEE. The length of the CDR3 is 16 residues. As DNA, the CDR3 is TGTGCCAGCAGCTTGCCCTCCCAAGGACACAGCTACGAGCAGTACTTC. Translation: CASSLPSQGHSYEQYF.

The gene calls are TRBV9 and TRBJ1-5; D is perhaps TRBD1 (5 bases). The germline CDR1 and CDR2 sequences are SGDLS and YYNGEE. This CDR3 is 14 amino acids long. Trimming pared 3 bases from V and 2 bases from J, leaving 9 bases between. CDR3 residues: CASSGGSGNQPQHF. CDR3 nucleotide sequence: TGTGCCAGCAGCGGGGGCAGTGGCAATCAGCCCCAGCATTTT. The full variable domain, its missing parts supplied by reference TRBV9 and TRBJ1-5, is DSGVTQTPKHLITATGQRVTLRCSPRSGDLSVYWYQQSLDQGLQFLIQYYNGEERAKGNILERFSAQQFPDLHSELNLSSLELGDSALYFCASSGGSGNQPQHFGDGTRLSIL.

The chain links TRBV11-2 to TRBJ2-5, with D tentatively TRBD1 (6 bases). This CDR3 comprises 16 residues. Germline-derived CDR1 and CDR2 are SGHAT and FQNNGV. Trimming left V 1 base short and J 0 bases short, with 12 bases between. CDR3: CASSLVTGTYQETQYF. CDR3 DNA: TGTGCCAGCAGCTTAGTTACAGGGACGTACCAAGAGACCCAGTACTTC.

The rearrangement joins TRBV3-1 (or the pseudogene TRBV3-2) to TRBJ1-2; no clear D gene. From germline, CDR1 is LGHDT and CDR2 YNNKEL (reference sequence). This CDR3 spans 15 amino acids. The V end lost 4 bases, the J end lost 3 bases, and 15 bases lay between the germline ends. The CDR3 sequence is CASSPLSELDYGYTF. In DNA, the CDR3 is TGTGCCAGCAGCCCCCTCTCGGAACTAGACTATGGCTACACCTTC.

This sequence joins TRBV6-2 or TRBV6-3 and TRBJ1-5, with D unclear. The germline V and J ends were trimmed by 3 bases and 8 bases, with 17 bases remaining between them. The CDR3 runs to 15 residues. The V gene's germline CDR1 is MNHEY and CDR2 SVGEGT. CDR3 in DNA: TGTGCCAGCAGTTATGGCACAACTACCCTGGAGCCCCAGCATTTT. It is translated as CASSYGTTTLEPQHF.

The chain recombines TRBV7-2 with TRBJ1-1, with D maybe TRBD1 (6 bases). CDR3 length: 15 amino acids. V dropped 2 bases and J dropped 4 bases, with 14 bases sitting between them. Germline CDR1 and CDR2: SGHTA and FQGNSA. As DNA, the CDR3 is TGTGCCAGCAGCTTATCGCGGGGGCTCGGCACTGAAGCTTTCTTT. As protein: CASSLSRGLGTEAFF.